This T cell receptor (beta chain) is from a study of T cell responses to AZD1222 COVID-19 vaccine (TCRdb year 2021). For context, the study as a whole: AZD1222 recipients with second doses at about 4 weeks or about 12 weeks were pooled, because spike-specific TCR depth and breadth did not differ between schedules. TCR sequencing covered fewer than 250 trial participants: 207 given two doses of AZD1222 and approximately 26 given two doses of MenACWY control vaccine. Enrollment into the trials was organized by age into subgroups of 18-55, 56-69 and 70-plus years, and those subgroups contained roughly 150, 30 and 60 TCR-sequenced participants, respectively. What the research found in general, with its limitations: Spike-specific TCR breadth and depth rose significantly after two AZD1222 doses compared with day 0 and with MenACWY recipients. In the small 56-69-year group, the increase in depth fell short of significance, most likely because of low power. Epitopes outside the regions mutated in the B.1.351 and B.1.1.7 variants were reportedly recognized by nearly half of the unique spike-specific TCRs. The whole spike protein was spanned by vaccine-associated CD4 TCRs, and dominant responses were seen in regions 160-218 and 743-854. Because no samples from the day 14 peak response were available, repertoires could be characterized only after the peak T cell response. Conclusions about previously exposed vaccinees are limited because only six or seven AZD1222 recipients were SARS-CoV-2 seropositive at baseline. Participants were mostly white British, with more females than males. The authors suggested clonal diversity may have been underestimated.

Counted from cysteine to phenylalanine, this CDR3 has 15 amino acids. CDR3 DNA is the only sequence kept; it has 45 bases, read in frame from the first base. As encoded in the germline V gene, CDR1 is SGHNT while CDR2 is YENEEA. Between the V and J ends, shortened by 1 base and 5 bases respectively, the junction contains 12 bases. The CDR3 regions of human TCRbeta chains were subjected to immunosequencing. The study's own analysis went as follows. Repertoire TCRs were matched against a reference library of SARS-CoV-2-specific TCRs generated with the MIRA antigen-specificity platform. Breadth was defined as the fraction of unique TCRs that were SARS-CoV-2-associated, and depth was defined as the fraction of total T cells that were SARS-CoV-2-associated. Using the MIRA data, each spike-specific TCR was assigned both to the spike region to which the TCR was reactive and to a CD4 or CD8 class. Log10-transformed breadth and depth values were compared by one-way ANOVA with Sidak's multiple comparisons tests. This is the immuneACCESS table as TCRdb keeps it, with only in-frame sequences that have V and J called. A part of the clones is gone; compared with another copy, unresolved V genes explain less than half, and the rest is unexplained. V, J and clone size derive from that table, while D and trimming were established from the DNA sequence. The sample table contains 130,000 to 150,000 clones; only one count was recorded for 90% of them. Around 3.6% of the sample is taken by the ten largest.

In light of the paper, this sample's time point label describes: baseline before first vaccination. Samples from vaccinated people were obtained from the UK trials COV001 and COV002, which included a single-blind randomized controlled phase 2/3 trial of AZD1222 (ChAdOx1 nCoV-19) in healthy adults. For TCRbeta chain sequencing, PBMC samples from trial participants were taken at day 0 and at day 28 after the second dose. With regard to this clone: Its target antigen remains unknown. Within one base of it there is no much larger clone, and no base qualities were kept.

The sample consisted of peripheral blood, taken on day 0 of AZD1222 vaccination. The TCR was taken from an adult in good health. The chain uses TRBV11-3 and TRBJ2-1; TRBD2 is possibly the D segment (6 matching bases). The CDR3 region reads CASSLGGGEDNEQFF. Read as DNA, the sequence is TGTGCCAGCAGCTTAGGGGGCGGGGAGGACAATGAGCAGTTCTTC.